This T cell receptor beta chain was found in a study of response to subunit inactivated influenza vaccine. Study-wide findings and caveats: Authors proposed each seasonal influenza vaccination draws in few new T cells.

One entry per CDR3 protein results from TCRdb running MiXCR on the RT-PCR reads. The sample contains hundreds of thousands of distinct CDR3 sequences, over 11% of which appear only once. This clonotype was recorded a few times. Its antigen is unidentified. The specimen comprised PBMCs from blood, sampled approximately 15 days before vaccination. The receptor was isolated from a man between 50 and 59 years old who received an inactivated influenza vaccine.

The CDR3 here is CASSFTGTGVYEQYF. In nucleotides, the CDR3 is TGTGCCAGCAGCTTTACCGGGACAGGAGTCTACGAGCAGTACTTC. This chain joins TRBV7-2 and TRBJ2-7; 8 nucleotides align to TRBD1. Trimming cost V 3 bases and J 3 bases; bases outside gene matches: 7. The CDR3 covers 15 residues. CDR1 is SGHTA, CDR2 FQGNSA, per germline.